This T cell receptor (beta chain) came from a study of CD8+CD57+ T cells in acquired aplastic anemia. The overall study: Around 3.2 ug was the average amount of DNA from sorted CD4+ and CD8+ cells. General study results and limits: Patients and controls turned out to have more than 25 CD8+ CDR3 sequences in common.

A word on this clonotype: The antigen is not known. A read error may produce the germline difference seen at one junction end.

Flow cytometry had shown expanded CD8+CD57+ cells in the patients chosen for sequencing. All patients had severe acquired aplastic anemia. At the time of blood sampling, patients had not yet received any therapy. Both TCR beta VDJ combination and CDR3 sequence profiling were carried out. Genomic DNA was the template for this profiling. TCRdb re-derived calls from the reads in MiXCR, one entry per CDR3 protein. In the table there are around 210,000 distinct CDR3 sequences, around three fifths of which are singletons. From germline, CDR1 is SEHNR and CDR2 FQNEAQ (reference sequence). The CDR3 extends over 18 amino acids.

This chain joins TRBV7-9 and TRBJ2-1; 8 nucleotides agree with TRBD2. The material sequenced was sorted CD4+, CD8+, or CD8+CD57+ T cells (not recorded which) from PBMCs. This receptor was obtained from a human donor with aplastic anemia. CDR3 amino acids: CASSVAPLGRGDYNEQFF. CDR3 nucleotides: TGTGCCAGCAGCGTAGCTCCGTTGGGGCGGGGGGACTACAATGAGCAGTTCTTC.